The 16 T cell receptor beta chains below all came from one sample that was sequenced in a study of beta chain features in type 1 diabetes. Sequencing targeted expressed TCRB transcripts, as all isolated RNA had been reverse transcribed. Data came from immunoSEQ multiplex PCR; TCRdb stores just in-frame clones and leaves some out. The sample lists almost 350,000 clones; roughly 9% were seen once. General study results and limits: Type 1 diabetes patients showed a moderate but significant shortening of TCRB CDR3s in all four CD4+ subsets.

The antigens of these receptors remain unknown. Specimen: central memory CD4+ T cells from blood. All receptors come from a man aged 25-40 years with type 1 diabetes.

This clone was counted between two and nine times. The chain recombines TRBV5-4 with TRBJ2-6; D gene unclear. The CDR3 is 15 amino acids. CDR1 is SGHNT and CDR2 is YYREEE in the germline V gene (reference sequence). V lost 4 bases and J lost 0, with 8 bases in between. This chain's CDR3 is CASSLPPSGANVLTF. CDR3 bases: TGTGCCAGCAGCCTCCCACCCTCTGGGGCCAACGTCCTGACTTTC.

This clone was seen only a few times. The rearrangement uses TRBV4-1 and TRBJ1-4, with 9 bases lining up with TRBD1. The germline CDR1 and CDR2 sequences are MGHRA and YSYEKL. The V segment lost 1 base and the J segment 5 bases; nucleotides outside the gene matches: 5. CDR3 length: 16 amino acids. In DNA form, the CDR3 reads TGCGCCAGCAGCCAAGGGACCGGGACAGGGAATGAAAAACTGTTTTTT. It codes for CASSQGTGTGNEKLFF.

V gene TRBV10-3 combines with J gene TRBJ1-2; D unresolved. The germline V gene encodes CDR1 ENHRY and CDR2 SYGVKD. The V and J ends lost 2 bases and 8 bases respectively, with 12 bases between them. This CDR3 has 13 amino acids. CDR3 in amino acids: CAISETTIQGYTF. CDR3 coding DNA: TGTGCCATCAGTGAGACTACAATTCAGGGCTACACCTTC.

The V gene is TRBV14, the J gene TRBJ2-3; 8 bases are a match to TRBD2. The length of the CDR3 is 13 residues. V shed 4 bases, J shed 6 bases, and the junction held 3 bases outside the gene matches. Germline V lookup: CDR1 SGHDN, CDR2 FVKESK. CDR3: CASSRGLVDTQYF. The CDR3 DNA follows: TGTGCCAGCAGCCGGGGACTAGTTGATACGCAGTATTTT.

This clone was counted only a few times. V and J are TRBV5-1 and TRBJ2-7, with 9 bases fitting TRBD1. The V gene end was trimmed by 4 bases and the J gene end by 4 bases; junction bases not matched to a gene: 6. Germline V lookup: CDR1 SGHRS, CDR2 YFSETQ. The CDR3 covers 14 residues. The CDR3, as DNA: TGCGCCAGCAGCCCCGGGACAGGGCGATACGAGCAGTACTTC. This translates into CASSPGTGRYEQYF.

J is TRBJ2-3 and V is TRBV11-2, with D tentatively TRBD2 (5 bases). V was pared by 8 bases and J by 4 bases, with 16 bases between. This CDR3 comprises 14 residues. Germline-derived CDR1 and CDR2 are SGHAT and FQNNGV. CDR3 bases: TGTGCCAGCGAGGGTTTCGGGTTCGCAGATACGCAGTATTTT. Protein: CASEGFGFADTQYF.

This CDR3 reads CASSPTRSGNTIYF. DNA for the CDR3: TGTGCCAGCTCACCAACTAGATCTGGAAACACCATATATTTT. The V and J genes are TRBV18 and TRBJ1-3, with D hard to call. Germline V gene data show CDR1 as KGHSH and CDR2 as LQKENI. The ends were cut back, 2 bases at V and 1 base at J, with 6 bases in the middle. The CDR3 sequence is 14 residues long.

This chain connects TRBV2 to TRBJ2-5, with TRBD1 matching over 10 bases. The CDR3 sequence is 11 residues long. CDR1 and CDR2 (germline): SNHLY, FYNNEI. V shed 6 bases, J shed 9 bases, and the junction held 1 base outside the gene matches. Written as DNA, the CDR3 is TGTGCCAGCAGGGGGACAGGGGCCCAGTACTTC. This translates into CASRGTGAQYF.

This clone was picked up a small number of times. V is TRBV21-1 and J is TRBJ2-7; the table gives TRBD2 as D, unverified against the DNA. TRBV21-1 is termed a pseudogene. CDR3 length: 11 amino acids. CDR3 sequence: CASSNPDEQYF. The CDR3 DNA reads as TGTGCCAGCAGCAACCCGGACGAGCAGTACTTC.

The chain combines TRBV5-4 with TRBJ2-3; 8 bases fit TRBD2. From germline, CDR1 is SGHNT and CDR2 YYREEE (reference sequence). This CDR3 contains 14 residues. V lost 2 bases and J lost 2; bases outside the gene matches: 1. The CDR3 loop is CASSFSGTTDTQYF. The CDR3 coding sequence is TGTGCCAGCAGCTTTAGCGGGACCACAGATACGCAGTATTTT.

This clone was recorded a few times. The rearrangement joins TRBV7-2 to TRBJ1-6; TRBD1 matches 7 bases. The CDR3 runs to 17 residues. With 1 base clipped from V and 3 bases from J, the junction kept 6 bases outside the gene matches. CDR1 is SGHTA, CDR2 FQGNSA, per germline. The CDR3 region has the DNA TGTGCCAGCAGCTTAGGGGGGTCAGGGGGCTATAATTCACCCCTCCACTTT. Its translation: CASSLGGSGGYNSPLHF.

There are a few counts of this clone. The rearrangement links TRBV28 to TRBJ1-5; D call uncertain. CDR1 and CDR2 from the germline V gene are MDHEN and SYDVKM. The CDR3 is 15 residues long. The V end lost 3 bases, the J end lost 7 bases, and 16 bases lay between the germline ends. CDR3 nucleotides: TGTGCCAGCAGTTTCAGCGTAGGGAACGGACAGCCCCAGCATTTT. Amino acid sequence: CASSFSVGNGQPQHF.

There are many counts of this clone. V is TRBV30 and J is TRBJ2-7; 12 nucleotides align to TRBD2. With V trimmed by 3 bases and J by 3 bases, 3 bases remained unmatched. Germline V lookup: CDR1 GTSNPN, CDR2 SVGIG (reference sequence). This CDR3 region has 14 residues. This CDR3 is CAWRTSGGNYEQYF. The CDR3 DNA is TGTGCCTGGAGGACTAGCGGGGGTAACTACGAGCAGTACTTC.

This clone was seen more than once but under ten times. CDR3 in DNA: TGCACCTGTTGGGGAGGATGGGGGGCGCTTGGCTACACCTTC. It yields the protein CTCWGGWGALGYTF. The genes are TRBV29-1 and TRBJ1-2; maybe TRBD1 (6 bases). This CDR3 is 14 amino acids long. From germline, CDR1 is SQVTM and CDR2 ANQGSEA.

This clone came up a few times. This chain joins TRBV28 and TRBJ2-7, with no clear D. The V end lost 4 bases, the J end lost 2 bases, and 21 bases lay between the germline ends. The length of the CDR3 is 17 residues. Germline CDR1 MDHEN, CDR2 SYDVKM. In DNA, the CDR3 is TGTGCCAGCAGTTACAACTTCAGGCTCCCAAAAACCTACGAGCAGTACTTC. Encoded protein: CASSYNFRLPKTYEQYF.

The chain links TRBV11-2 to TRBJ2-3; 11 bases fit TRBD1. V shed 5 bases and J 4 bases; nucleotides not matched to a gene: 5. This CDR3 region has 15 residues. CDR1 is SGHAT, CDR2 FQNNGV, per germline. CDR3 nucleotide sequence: TGTGCCAGCAGCCCGGGACAGGGGGGCTCAGATACGCAGTATTTT. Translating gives CASSPGQGGSDTQYF.